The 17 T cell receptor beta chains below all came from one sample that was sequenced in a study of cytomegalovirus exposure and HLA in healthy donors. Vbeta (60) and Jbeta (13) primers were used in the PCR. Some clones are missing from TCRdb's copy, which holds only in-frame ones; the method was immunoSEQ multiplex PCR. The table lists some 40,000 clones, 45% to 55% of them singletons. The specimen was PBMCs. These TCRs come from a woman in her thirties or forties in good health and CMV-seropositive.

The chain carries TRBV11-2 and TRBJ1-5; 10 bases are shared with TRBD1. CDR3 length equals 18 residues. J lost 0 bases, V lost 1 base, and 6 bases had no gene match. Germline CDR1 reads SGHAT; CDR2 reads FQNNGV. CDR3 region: CASSLGAGQGISNQPQHF. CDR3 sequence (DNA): TGTGCCAGCAGCTTAGGGGCGGGACAGGGGATTAGCAATCAGCCCCAGCATTTT.

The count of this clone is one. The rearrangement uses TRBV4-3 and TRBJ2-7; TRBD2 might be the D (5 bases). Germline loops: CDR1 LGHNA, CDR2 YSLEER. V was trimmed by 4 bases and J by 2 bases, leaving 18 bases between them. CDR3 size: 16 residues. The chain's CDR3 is CASSPDPVDGTYEQYF. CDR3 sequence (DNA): TGCGCCAGCAGCCCCGACCCCGTGGACGGGACCTACGAGCAGTACTTC.

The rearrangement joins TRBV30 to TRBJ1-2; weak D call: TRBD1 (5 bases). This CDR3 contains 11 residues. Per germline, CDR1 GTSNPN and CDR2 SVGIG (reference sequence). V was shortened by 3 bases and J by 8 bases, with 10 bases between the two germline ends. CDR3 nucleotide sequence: TGTGCCTGGAGCGGGGCGGGAGGCTACACCTTC. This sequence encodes CAWSGAGGYTF.

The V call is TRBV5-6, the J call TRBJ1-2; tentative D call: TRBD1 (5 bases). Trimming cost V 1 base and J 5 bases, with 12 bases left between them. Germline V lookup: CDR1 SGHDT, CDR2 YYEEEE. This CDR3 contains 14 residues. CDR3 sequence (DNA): TGTGCCAGCAGCTTGCTGGCCAGGGCTTATGGCTACACCTTC. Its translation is CASSLLARAYGYTF. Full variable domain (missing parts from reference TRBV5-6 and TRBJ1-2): DAGVTQSPTHLIKTRGQQVTLRCSPKSGHDTVSWYQQALGQGPQFIFQYYEEEERQRGNFPDRFSGHQFPNYSSELNVNALLLGDSALYLCASSLLARAYGYTFGSGTRLTVV.

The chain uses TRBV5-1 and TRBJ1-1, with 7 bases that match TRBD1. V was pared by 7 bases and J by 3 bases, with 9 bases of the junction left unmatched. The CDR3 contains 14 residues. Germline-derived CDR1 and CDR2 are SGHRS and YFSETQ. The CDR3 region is CASGTGAGDTEAFF. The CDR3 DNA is TGCGCCAGCGGAACAGGGGCGGGTGACACTGAAGCTTTCTTT.

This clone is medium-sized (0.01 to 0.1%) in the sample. CDR3 protein: CASRGTPMNTEAFF. In DNA, the CDR3 is TGTGCCAGCAGAGGGACACCCATGAACACTGAAGCTTTCTTT. J is TRBJ1-1 and V is TRBV6-4; D might be TRBD1 (6 bases). This CDR3 has 14 residues. Germline V lookup: CDR1 MRHNA, CDR2 SNTAGT. Trimming shortened V by 6 bases and J by 0 bases, and 11 bases separated the two germline ends.

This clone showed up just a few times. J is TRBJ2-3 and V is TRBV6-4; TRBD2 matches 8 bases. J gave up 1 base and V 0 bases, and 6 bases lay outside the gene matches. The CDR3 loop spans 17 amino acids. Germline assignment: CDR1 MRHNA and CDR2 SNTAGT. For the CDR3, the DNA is TGTGCCAGCAGTGACTCGCCCCCGGGGGGGGGCACAGATACGCAGTATTTT. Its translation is CASSDSPPGGGTDTQYF.

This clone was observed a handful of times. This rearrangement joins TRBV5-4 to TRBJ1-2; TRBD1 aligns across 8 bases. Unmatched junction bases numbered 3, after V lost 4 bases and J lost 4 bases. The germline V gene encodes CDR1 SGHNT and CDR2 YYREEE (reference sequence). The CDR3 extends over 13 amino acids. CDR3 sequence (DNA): TGTGCCAGCAGCCGGACAGGGACCTATGGCTACACCTTC. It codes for CASSRTGTYGYTF.

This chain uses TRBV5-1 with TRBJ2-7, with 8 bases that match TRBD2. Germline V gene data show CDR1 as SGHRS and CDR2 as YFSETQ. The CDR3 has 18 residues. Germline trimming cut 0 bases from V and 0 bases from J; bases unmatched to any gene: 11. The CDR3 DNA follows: TGCGCCAGCAGCTTGGACCCCGGGGGTGCGGGGGGCTCCTACGAGCAGTACTTC. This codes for CASSLDPGGAGGSYEQYF.

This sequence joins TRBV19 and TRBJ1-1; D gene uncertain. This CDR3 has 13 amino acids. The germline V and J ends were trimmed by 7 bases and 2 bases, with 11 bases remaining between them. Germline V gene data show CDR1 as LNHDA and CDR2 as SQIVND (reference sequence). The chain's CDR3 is CASTIGRNTEAFF. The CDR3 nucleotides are TGTGCCAGTACCATTGGGAGAAACACTGAAGCTTTCTTT. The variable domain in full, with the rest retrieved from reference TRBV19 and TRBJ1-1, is DGGITQSPKYLFRKEGQNVTLSCEQNLNHDAMYWYRQDPGQGLRLIYYSQIVNDFQKGDIAEGYSVSREKKESFPLTVTSAQKNPTAFYLCASTIGRNTEAFFGQGTRLTVV.

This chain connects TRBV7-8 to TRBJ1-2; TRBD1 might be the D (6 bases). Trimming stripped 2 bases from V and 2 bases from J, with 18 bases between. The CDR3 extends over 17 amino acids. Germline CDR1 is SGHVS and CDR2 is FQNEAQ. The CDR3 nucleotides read TGTGCCAGCAGCTTATTGGTACAGGGCCGCGGGAACTATGGCTACACCTTC. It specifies CASSLLVQGRGNYGYTF.

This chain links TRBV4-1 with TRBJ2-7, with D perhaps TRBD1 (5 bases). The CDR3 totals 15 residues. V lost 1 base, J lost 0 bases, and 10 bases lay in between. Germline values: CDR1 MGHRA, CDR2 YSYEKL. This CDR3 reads CASSQVSDNSYEQYF. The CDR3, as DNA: TGCGCCAGCAGCCAAGTTTCGGACAACTCCTACGAGCAGTACTTC.

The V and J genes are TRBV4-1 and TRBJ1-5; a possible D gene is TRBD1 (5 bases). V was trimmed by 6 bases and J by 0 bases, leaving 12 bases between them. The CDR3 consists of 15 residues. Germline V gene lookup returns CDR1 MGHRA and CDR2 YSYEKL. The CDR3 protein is CASRQTVFSNQPQHF. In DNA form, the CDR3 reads TGCGCCAGCAGGCAGACAGTATTTAGCAATCAGCCCCAGCATTTT.

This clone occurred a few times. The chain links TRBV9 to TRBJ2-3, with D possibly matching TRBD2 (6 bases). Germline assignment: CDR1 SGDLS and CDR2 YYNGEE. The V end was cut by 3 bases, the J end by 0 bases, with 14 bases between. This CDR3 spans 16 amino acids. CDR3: CASSAHNGRSTDTQYF. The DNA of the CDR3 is TGTGCCAGCAGCGCTCACAATGGGAGGAGCACAGATACGCAGTATTTT.

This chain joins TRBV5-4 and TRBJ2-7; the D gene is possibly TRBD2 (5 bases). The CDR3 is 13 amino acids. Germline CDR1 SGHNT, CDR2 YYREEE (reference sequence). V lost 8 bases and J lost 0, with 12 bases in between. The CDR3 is CASGLRSSYEQYF. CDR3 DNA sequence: TGTGCCAGTGGACTTAGGAGCTCCTACGAGCAGTACTTC.

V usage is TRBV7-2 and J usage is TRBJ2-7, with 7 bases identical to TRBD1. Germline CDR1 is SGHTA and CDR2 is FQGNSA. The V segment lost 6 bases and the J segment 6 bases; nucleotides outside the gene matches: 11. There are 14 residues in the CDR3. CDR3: CASSWDSRNGEQYF. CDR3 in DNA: TGTGCCAGCAGTTGGGACAGCCGCAACGGCGAGCAGTACTTC.

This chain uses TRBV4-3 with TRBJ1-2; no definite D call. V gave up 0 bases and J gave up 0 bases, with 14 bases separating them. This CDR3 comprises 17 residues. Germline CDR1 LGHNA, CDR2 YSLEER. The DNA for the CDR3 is TGCGCCAGCAGCCAAGAGAATTCGGGAAAATCTAACTATGGCTACACCTTC. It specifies CASSQENSGKSNYGYTF.